This T cell receptor (beta chain) was obtained from a study of OX40 agonist ivuxolimab in advanced cancers. Study results and caveats: Low clonal expansion, among the lowest seen, marked partial responders at 0.1-3.0 mg/kg.

CDR1 and CDR2 from the germline V gene are WNHNN and SYGVQD (reference sequence). J lost 7 bases, V lost 8 bases, and 12 bases had no gene match. This CDR3 comprises 16 residues. Sequencing was performed with immunoSEQ multiplex PCR; in TCRdb, only in-frame clones are kept and a portion is missing. The sample gives approximately 68,000 clones, roughly 80% of which show up once; over 2% is in the top ten. Points on this clone: What it binds is unknown.

The sample in question was CD4+ or CD8+ T cells sorted from blood, obtained in a trial of the OX40 agonist ivuxolimab. The clonotype was recovered from an adult with an advanced solid tumor such as melanoma, head and neck, liver or kidney cancer. The chain joins TRBV10-1 to TRBJ2-1, with TRBD2 matching over 12 bases. The CDR3 bases are TGCGCCAGCGCCGGGGGGTTAGGGACTAGCGGGAATGAGCAGTTCTTC. Translation: CASAGGLGTSGNEQFF.